This is a list of T cell receptor beta chains from one sample in a study of cytomegalovirus exposure and HLA in healthy donors. Clones were sequenced by immunoSEQ multiplex PCR, and TCRdb holds only the in-frame ones, with some missing. The sample carries some 170,000 clones, around four fifths recorded once. The sample taken for sequencing was PBMCs. The source of these receptors is a young man in good health and CMV-seropositive. CDR3s include the opening cysteine and the closing phenylalanine or tryptophan. A D gene is named only where the DNA matches it firmly. Expanded clones get a size class; other rows say once, few or many, or leave the size out.

cdr3_aa: CASRGTEAFF
cdr3_nt: TGTGCCAGCAGGGGGACAGAAGCTTTCTTT
j_call: TRBJ1-1
d_call: NA
v_call: TRBV6-1
clone_size: NA

cdr3_aa: CATSWGSGAQYF
cdr3_nt: TGTGCCACCAGCTGGGGTTCGGGGGCCCAGTACTTC
j_call: TRBJ2-5
d_call: NA
v_call: TRBV5-6
clone_size: NA

cdr3_aa: CASSFFAQSLANTGELFF
cdr3_nt: TGCGCCAGCAGCTTCTTCGCACAGTCCCTGGCGAACACCGGGGAGCTGTTTTTT
j_call: TRBJ2-2
d_call: NA
v_call: TRBV5-1
clone_size: NA

cdr3_aa: CASSYSGLGYGYTF
cdr3_nt: TGTGCCAGCAGTTACTCGGGACTCGGCTATGGCTACACCTTC
j_call: TRBJ1-2
d_call: NA
v_call: TRBV6-5
clone_size: NA

cdr3_aa: CASSYEGPTTGWGYTF
cdr3_nt: TGTGCCAGCAGCTACGAGGGCCCGACGACGGGGTGGGGCTACACCTTC
j_call: TRBJ1-2
d_call: NA
v_call: TRBV7-9
clone_size: NA

cdr3_aa: CASSVAGGLAPGGTQYF
cdr3_nt: TGTGCCAGCAGCGTAGCTGGGGGACTAGCGCCCGGTGGTACGCAGTATTTT
j_call: TRBJ2-3
d_call: TRBD2
v_call: TRBV9
clone_size: NA

cdr3_aa: CASSPRPLSLSNQPQHF
cdr3_nt: TGTGCCAGTAGTCCCCGCCCCTTGAGCCTGAGCAATCAGCCCCAGCATTTT
j_call: TRBJ1-5
d_call: NA
v_call: TRBV19
clone_size: NA

cdr3_aa: CASSPAIGAHQPQHF
cdr3_nt: TGTGCCAGCAGCCCCGCAATAGGGGCGCATCAGCCCCAGCATTTT
j_call: TRBJ1-5
d_call: NA
v_call: TRBV5-6
clone_size: NA

cdr3_aa: CATVQGGGSGANVLTF
cdr3_nt: TGTGCCACCGTCCAGGGGGGCGGCTCTGGGGCCAACGTCCTGACTTTC
j_call: TRBJ2-6
d_call: NA
v_call: TRBV15
clone_size: NA

cdr3_aa: CASKLAGSQETQYF
cdr3_nt: TGTGCCAGCAAACTAGCGGGGAGCCAAGAGACCCAGTACTTC
j_call: TRBJ2-5
d_call: TRBD2
v_call: TRBV28
clone_size: NA

cdr3_aa: CASSLDRAGTEAFF
cdr3_nt: TGTGCCAGCAGCTTAGACAGGGCCGGCACTGAAGCTTTCTTT
j_call: TRBJ1-1
d_call: NA
v_call: TRBV7-9
clone_size: NA

cdr3_aa: CAWREGTGTPEGYEQYF
cdr3_nt: TGTGCCTGGAGGGAGGGGACAGGGACCCCCGAGGGATACGAGCAGTACTTC
j_call: TRBJ2-7
d_call: TRBD1
v_call: TRBV30
clone_size: NA

cdr3_aa: CASSTTGKPNTEAFF
cdr3_nt: TGTGCCAGCAGCACTACAGGGAAACCGAACACTGAAGCTTTCTTT
j_call: TRBJ1-1
d_call: NA
v_call: TRBV5-4
clone_size: few

cdr3_aa: CASSLWGNTEAFF
cdr3_nt: TGTGCCAGCAGCTTATGGGGCAACACTGAAGCTTTCTTT
j_call: TRBJ1-1
d_call: NA
v_call: TRBV7-3
clone_size: NA

cdr3_aa: CASSQDTGEAFF
cdr3_nt: TGTGCCAGCAGCCAAGATACAGGTGAAGCTTTCTTT
j_call: TRBJ1-1
d_call: NA
v_call: TRBV4-2
clone_size: NA

cdr3_aa: CASSYSGQGAQPQHF
cdr3_nt: TGTGCCAGCAGTTACTCAGGGCAGGGGGCCCAGCCCCAGCATTTT
j_call: TRBJ1-5
d_call: TRBD1
v_call: TRBV6-5
clone_size: few

cdr3_aa: CASSPGLAADTQYF
cdr3_nt: TGTGCCAGCAGCCCCGGACTAGCGGCAGATACGCAGTATTTT
j_call: TRBJ2-3
d_call: TRBD2
v_call: TRBV6-5
clone_size: once

cdr3_aa: CASSRGGSTDTQYF
cdr3_nt: TGCGCCAGCAGCCGGGGGGGATCCACAGATACGCAGTATTTT
j_call: TRBJ2-3
d_call: TRBD2
v_call: TRBV5-1
clone_size: NA

cdr3_aa: CASSGQGTDTQYF
cdr3_nt: TGTGCCAGCAGTGGACAGGGCACAGATACGCAGTATTTT
j_call: TRBJ2-3
d_call: NA
v_call: TRBV6-1
clone_size: NA

cdr3_aa: CASIGGASEKLFF
cdr3_nt: TGTGCCAGTATAGGGGGGGCGAGTGAAAAACTGTTTTTT
j_call: TRBJ1-4
d_call: NA
v_call: TRBV28
clone_size: NA

cdr3_aa: CASSLDGTGNGYTF
cdr3_nt: TGCGCCAGCAGCTTGGATGGGACAGGGAATGGCTACACCTTC
j_call: TRBJ1-2
d_call: TRBD1
v_call: TRBV5-1
clone_size: NA

cdr3_aa: CASSTGAYNEQFF
cdr3_nt: TGCGCCAGCAGCACCGGGGCCTACAATGAGCAGTTCTTC
j_call: TRBJ2-1
d_call: NA
v_call: TRBV5-1
clone_size: once

cdr3_aa: CASSLPRQGRAEAFF
cdr3_nt: TGCGCCAGCAGCTTGCCCCGACAGGGTAGGGCTGAAGCTTTCTTT
j_call: TRBJ1-1
d_call: TRBD1
v_call: TRBV5-1
clone_size: NA

cdr3_aa: CASSEEGVVYEQYF
cdr3_nt: TGTGCCAGCAGTGAAGAAGGGGTCGTCTACGAGCAGTACTTC
j_call: TRBJ2-7
d_call: NA
v_call: TRBV6-1
clone_size: NA

cdr3_aa: CASSSREGHEKLFF
cdr3_nt: TGTGCCAGCAGCTCCCGGGAGGGGCATGAAAAACTGTTTTTT
j_call: TRBJ1-4
d_call: NA
v_call: TRBV5-6
clone_size: NA

cdr3_aa: CASRDRGFQAAFF
cdr3_nt: TGTGCCAGCAGGGACAGGGGGTTTCAGGCGGCTTTCTTT
j_call: TRBJ1-1
d_call: TRBD1
v_call: TRBV6-1
clone_size: NA

cdr3_aa: CASGSTSGGTGELFF
cdr3_nt: TGTGCTAGTGGTTCGACTAGCGGAGGGACCGGGGAGCTGTTTTTT
j_call: TRBJ2-2
d_call: TRBD2
v_call: TRBV12-5
clone_size: NA

cdr3_aa: CASSFDGGRGEKLFF
cdr3_nt: TGTGCCAGCAGCTTCGACGGAGGGCGGGGTGAAAAACTGTTTTTT
j_call: TRBJ1-4
d_call: NA
v_call: TRBV13
clone_size: NA

cdr3_aa: CASRQPGLGHEQFF
cdr3_nt: TGTGCCAGCCGCCAGCCGGGACTAGGCCATGAGCAGTTCTTC
j_call: TRBJ2-1
d_call: TRBD2
v_call: TRBV28
clone_size: NA